A single sample is the source of the 9 T cell receptor beta chains below, sequenced in a study of cytomegalovirus exposure and HLA in healthy donors. Profiling relied on immunoSEQ multiplex PCR, and the TCRdb table lists in-frame clones only, not all of them. The sample has 300,000 to 400,000 clones; roughly 90% are singletons. What was sequenced was PBMCs. The source of these receptors is a man in his thirties or forties in good health and CMV-seronegative.

The chain links TRBV25-1 to TRBJ1-1; D is unresolved. Germline CDR1 reads MGHDK; CDR2 reads SYGVNS. The length of the CDR3 is 16 residues. V lost 0 bases, J lost 1 base, and 12 bases lay in between. CDR3 coding DNA: TGTGCCAGCAGTGAATATAATAGTTACGGGAACACTGAAGCTTTCTTT. Its protein product is CASSEYNSYGNTEAFF.

This sequence joins TRBV27 and TRBJ1-1, with 7 bases identical to TRBD1. Germline CDR1 is MNHEY and CDR2 is SMNVEV (reference sequence). The CDR3 extends over 18 amino acids. Trimming took 1 base from V and 1 from J; bases not matched to a gene: 12. This CDR3 reads CASSLYDRVMPRNTEAFF. As DNA, the CDR3 is TGTGCCAGCAGTTTATACGACAGGGTAATGCCGAGGAACACTGAAGCTTTCTTT.

This sequence joins TRBV6-5 and TRBJ1-2; TRBD1 matches 7 bases. With 2 bases clipped from V and 4 bases from J, the junction kept 7 bases outside the gene matches. Germline CDR1 MNHEY, CDR2 SVGAGI. The CDR3 consists of 15 residues. The CDR3 coding sequence is TGTGCCAGCAGTTACGCTAATGACAGGGTCTATGGCTACACCTTC. Amino acid sequence: CASSYANDRVYGYTF.

The chain joins TRBV10-2 to TRBJ2-3, with a tentative D call TRBD2 (5 bases). The CDR3 contains 14 residues. Germline CDR1 WSHSY, CDR2 SAAADI. The V and J ends lost 4 bases and 8 bases respectively, with 16 bases between them. For the CDR3, the DNA is TGCGCCAGCAGTGCTAATTGGCCCGGAGGTACGCAGTATTTT. Translated, it gives CASSANWPGGTQYF.

The genes are TRBV7-9 and TRBJ2-1; 8 bases align to TRBD2. The V gene's germline CDR1 is SEHNR and CDR2 FQNEAQ (reference sequence). The CDR3 has 15 amino acids. Trimming at V came to 5 bases and at J to 3 bases, leaving 6 bases not matched to a gene. CDR3 nucleotides: TGTGCCAGCAGCCGAGGGAGCGGGGGCTACAATGAGCAGTTCTTC. Amino acids: CASSRGSGGYNEQFF.

This clone has a single count. The rearrangement joins TRBV27 to TRBJ1-2; TRBD1 agrees at 7 bases. V shed 5 bases, J shed 0 bases, and the junction held 6 bases outside the gene matches. CDR1 and CDR2 from the germline V gene are MNHEY and SMNVEV (reference sequence). The CDR3 loop spans 15 amino acids. The CDR3 DNA sequence: TGTGCCAGCAGTACCCGACAGGGAACTAACTATGGCTACACCTTC. It specifies CASSTRQGTNYGYTF.

V usage is TRBV5-1 and J usage is TRBJ2-2; 7 bases line up with TRBD1. J lost 8 bases, V lost 1 base, and 2 bases had no gene match. The CDR3 spans 13 residues. Germline assignment: CDR1 SGHRS and CDR2 YFSETQ. The CDR3 region is CASSLRGQGELFF. The CDR3, as DNA: TGCGCCAGCAGCTTGAGGGGGCAAGGGGAGCTGTTTTTT.

A note on this clone: At the DNA level, this CDR3 is encoded by other sequences in the same sample as well. In DNA, the CDR3 is TGTGCCAGTCGGGGGGGGTACACCGGGGAGCTGTTTTTT. Protein product: CASRGGYTGELFF. The J gene is TRBJ2-2, the V gene TRBV2; 8 nucleotides align to TRBD2. Germline V lookup: CDR1 SNHLY, CDR2 FYNNEI. The CDR3 length is 13 residues. V trimming: 9 bases; J trimming: 3 bases; junction bases outside the gene matches: 3.

This sequence joins TRBV7-6 and TRBJ2-5; 9 nucleotides match TRBD2. Germline CDR1 reads SGHVS; CDR2 reads FNYEAQ. The CDR3 has 16 amino acids. The V segment lost 5 bases and the J segment 5 bases; nucleotides outside the gene matches: 12. DNA for the CDR3: TGTGCCAGCAGCATACAACGAAATAGCGGGGGCGAGACCCAGTACTTC. Translating it yields CASSIQRNSGGETQYF. The full variable domain, with the rest looked up from reference TRBV7-6 and TRBJ2-5, is GAGVSQSPRYKVTKRGQDVALRCDPISGHVSLYWYRQALGQGPEFLTYFNYEAQQDKSGLPNDRFSAERPEGSISTLTIQRTEQRDSAMYRCASSIQRNSGGETQYFGPGTRLLVL.